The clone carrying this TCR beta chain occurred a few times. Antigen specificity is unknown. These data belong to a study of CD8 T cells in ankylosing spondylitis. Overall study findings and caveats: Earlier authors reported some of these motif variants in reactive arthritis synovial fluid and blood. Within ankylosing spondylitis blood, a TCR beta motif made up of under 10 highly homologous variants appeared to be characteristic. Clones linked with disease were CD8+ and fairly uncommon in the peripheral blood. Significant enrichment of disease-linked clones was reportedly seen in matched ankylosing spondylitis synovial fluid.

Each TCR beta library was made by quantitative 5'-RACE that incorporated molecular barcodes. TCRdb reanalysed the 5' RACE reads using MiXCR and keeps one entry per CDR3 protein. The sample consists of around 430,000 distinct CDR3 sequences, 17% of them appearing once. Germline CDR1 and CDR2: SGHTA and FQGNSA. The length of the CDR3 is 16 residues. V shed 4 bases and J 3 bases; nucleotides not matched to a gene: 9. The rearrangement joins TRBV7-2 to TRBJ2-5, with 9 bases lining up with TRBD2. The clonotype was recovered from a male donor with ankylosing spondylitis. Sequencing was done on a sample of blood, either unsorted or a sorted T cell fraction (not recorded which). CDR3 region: CASSSGLARNKETQYF. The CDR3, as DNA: TGTGCCAGCAGCTCAGGACTAGCGAGAAACAAAGAGACCCAGTACTTC.